This T cell receptor beta chain was recorded in a study of neurological immune-mediated disorders (dated by TCRdb to 2018 to 2020). About the full investigation: Among the approximately 34 multiple sclerosis patients, relapsing-remitting MS accounted for about 31 and secondary progressive MS accounted for 3. The cohort comprised 68 subjects: some 14 HAM/TSP patients, some 34 multiple sclerosis patients and about 20 healthy controls. Peripheral blood TCR-beta repertoires from HTLV-I-associated myelopathy (HAM/TSP) patients, multiple sclerosis patients and healthy controls were compared by UMI-based sequencing. Longitudinal samples, technical triplicates and paired sorted CD4+ and CD8+ T-cell subsets, alongside PBMC samples, were included among the roughly 96 TCR-beta libraries.

Measured from the cysteine to the phenylalanine, the CDR3 is 14 residues long. Only CDR3 DNA remains: 42 bases, in frame from the first base. According to the germline V gene, CDR1 reads SQVTM and CDR2 reads ANQGSEA. V gives up 4 bases and J gives up 0 bases, and the segment between their germline ends measures 13 bases. The sample holds many counts of this clonotype. Its antigen remains unidentified. No much larger clone exists at a distance of one base, and base qualities are not known. cDNA synthesis used template-switch 5'RACE with a primer carrying a 10-nucleotide random unique molecular identifier tagging each TCR transcript. Over 170 million TCR-beta sequences, covering 15-18 subjects, were produced in each sequencing run. The RNeasy kit was used to extract total RNA. The KAPA Real-time Library Amplification kit was used to amplify TCR-beta VDJ regions with primers for the TCR constant region and the 5'RACE anchor. Sample indexes and Illumina adaptors were added in a first PCR, after which library yield was increased in a second PCR. After purification with Ampure beads, the TCR product of roughly 650 bp was size-selected on a 2% E-gel SizeSelection system. Before pooling, libraries had their quality checked on a Bioanalyzer, their concentration measured with Qubit, and their quantity determined with the Kapa Library Quantification kit. An Illumina HiSeq 2500 sequenced the libraries paired-end 2 x 150 bp. To increase sequence diversity, roughly 24-32% phiX was spiked into each library pool. Regarding the original processing steps: Quality-filtered reads were processed with the UMI-based MiGEC pipeline, which removed over 80% of raw TCR sequences during error correction. VDJ genes were aligned to IMGT germline references, and each clonotype was defined by a unique CDR3 amino acid sequence together with V-J genes. Clonal expansion, Shannon diversity, and CDR3 relatedness (CalcPairwiseDistances, ClusterSamples) were evaluated with VDJtools, and phylogenetic trees were built with CLCbio workbench. Expanded clones were defined as having at least 8 unique UMIs, based on coefficient-of-variation modelling across technical triplicates. The raw public data were reprocessed by TCRdb itself: fastp quality trimming at Q25, MiXCR clonotype calling, in-frame beta chains only. Every distinct CDR3 protein forms one entry, paired with its most common genes and DNA. TCRdb assigned the V and J calls; the authors' analysis was not used. This sample comprises about 53,000 distinct CDR3 sequences, around 3.4% of them detected only once. The ten most abundant clones make up about 3.1% of the sample.

Broader findings and caveats from the paper: In a phylogenetic analysis, the repertoires of 18 out of 34 MS patients fell into a single cluster of related CDR3 sequences, pointing to a possible signature at the repertoire level. TCR clonal expansion was highest in HAM/TSP patients and lowest in MS patients, with MS patients falling below even healthy controls. No clinical or MRI features were associated with the MS cluster, and the authors said that larger cohorts are needed. No identical CDR3 amino acid sequences were shared among expanded clones across subjects, suggesting private TCR-beta repertoires in all groups.

Unsorted PBMC libraries were generated from 2 million PBMCs stored in RNAlater at -80 °C until RNA extraction. Multiple sclerosis patients were enrolled in a US clinical protocol under which disease progression was evaluated by magnetic resonance imaging. PBMCs were separated from peripheral blood using Ficoll-Hypaque density gradient centrifugation and then cryopreserved in liquid nitrogen. Recombination connected TRBV29-1 to TRBJ2-7; the D gene is perhaps TRBD1, on 6 matching bases. This clonotype was obtained from a woman in her twenties or thirties with multiple sclerosis. Sequenced material: PBMCs. The DNA sequence is TGCAGCGTTGTTGACAGGTCCCGCTCCTACGAGCAGTACTTC. Its product reads: CSVVDRSRSYEQYF.